Presented here are 17 T cell receptor beta chains from one specimen sequenced in a study of OX40 agonist ivuxolimab in advanced cancers. The repertoire was sequenced with immunoSEQ multiplex PCR; TCRdb's copy has only in-frame clones and lacks some. Of some 57,000 clones listed, about 90% are singletons. The input for sequencing was CD4+ or CD8+ T cells sorted from blood, taken in a trial of the OX40 agonist ivuxolimab. These receptors were taken from an adult with an advanced solid tumor such as melanoma, head and neck, liver or kidney cancer.

The chain combines TRBV10-1 with TRBJ2-7, with 13 positions matching TRBD2. CDR1 and CDR2 from the germline V gene are WNHNN and SYGVQD (reference sequence). The CDR3 is 15 residues long. V gave up 5 bases and J gave up 2 bases; unmatched junction bases: 3. CDR3 loop: CASSPGLAGAYEQYF. CDR3 coding DNA: TGCGCCAGCAGTCCTGGACTAGCGGGAGCCTACGAGCAGTACTTC.

This rearrangement joins TRBV10-3 to TRBJ1-2; 7 bases are shared with TRBD1. The germline V gene encodes CDR1 ENHRY and CDR2 SYGVKD. V was pared by 2 bases and J by 6 bases, with 3 bases of the junction left unmatched. The CDR3 totals 13 residues. The CDR3 DNA reads TGTGCCATCAGTGAGCGAGGGGGCGATGGCTACACCTTC. It translates to CAISERGGDGYTF.

The chain couples TRBV30 to TRBJ1-3; D is unclear. The CDR3 spans 14 residues. From germline, CDR1 is GTSNPN and CDR2 SVGIG (reference sequence). V gave up 7 bases and J gave up 2 bases, with 15 bases separating them. CDR3 coding DNA: TGTGCCTCGACCCAGCCTTCCCCTGGAAACACCATATATTTT. Protein sequence: CASTQPSPGNTIYF.

This clone was detected only a few times. The chain is built from TRBV6-1 and TRBJ1-6; a possible D gene is TRBD1 (5 bases). This CDR3 region has 16 residues. Germline V gene sequence: CDR1 MNHNS, CDR2 SASEGT. Deletions cut 1 base from V and 8 bases from J, with 15 bases between. The CDR3 is CASSEVWGRVDSPLHF. The CDR3 DNA reads TGTGCCAGCAGTGAAGTTTGGGGCAGGGTGGATTCACCCCTCCACTTT.

The chain couples TRBV7-9 to TRBJ2-7; D may be TRBD2 (7 bases). This CDR3 spans 12 amino acids. CDR1 SEHNR and CDR2 FQNEAQ come from the germline V gene (reference sequence). Trimming left V 5 bases short and J 6 bases short, with 11 bases between. DNA for the CDR3: TGTGCCAGCAGCCCGGGGGGCGTCGAGCAGTACTTC. It specifies CASSPGGVEQYF.

The rearrangement links TRBV4-1 to TRBJ2-7, with 8 bases lining up with TRBD1. CDR1 MGHRA and CDR2 YSYEKL come from the germline V gene. Germline trimming cut 0 bases from V and 7 bases from J; bases unmatched to any gene: 11. This CDR3 region has 16 residues. The CDR3 region has the DNA TGCGCCAGCAGCCAAGATAATTGGACAGGGCGTGAAGAGCAGTACTTC. This sequence encodes CASSQDNWTGREEQYF.

This chain connects TRBV5-8 to TRBJ2-3, with D unresolved. The CDR3 is 13 amino acids. The V end lost 1 base, the J end lost 2 bases, and 5 bases lay between the germline ends. Looked up from germline, CDR1 is SGHTS and CDR2 is YDEGEE. CDR3 sequence reads: CASSLLLTDTQYF. For the CDR3, the DNA is TGTGCCAGCAGCTTGCTCCTCACAGATACGCAGTATTTT.

V gene TRBV30 combines with J gene TRBJ2-7; 9 nucleotides agree with TRBD2. The germline V gene encodes CDR1 GTSNPN and CDR2 SVGIG (reference sequence). This CDR3 contains 15 residues. V trimming: 3 bases; J trimming: 3 bases; junction bases outside the gene matches: 9. The CDR3 DNA reads TGTGCCTGGAGGCGGGGGGGCGGGAGTGGCTACGAGCAGTACTTC. This encodes CAWRRGGGSGYEQYF.

This clone was found a few times. The chain uses TRBV19 and TRBJ1-5; D unresolved. The CDR3 is 15 residues long. CDR1 is LNHDA and CDR2 is SQIVND in the germline V gene (reference sequence). V was shortened by 5 bases and J by 0 bases, with 11 bases between the two germline ends. CDR3: CASSVAGNSNQPQHF. The CDR3 DNA is TGTGCCAGTAGTGTGGCGGGCAATAGCAATCAGCCCCAGCATTTT.

This clone is a singleton in its sample. The CDR3, as DNA: TGTGCCAGCAGCTTGAGGTTAGGCAGGGGGAGCTCTGGGGCCAACGTCCTGACTTTC. Protein: CASSLRLGRGSSGANVLTF. This sequence joins TRBV5-6 and TRBJ2-6; 7 nucleotides match TRBD1. V trimming: 1 base; J trimming: 0 bases; junction bases outside the gene matches: 10. The CDR3 covers 19 residues. CDR1 and CDR2 from the germline V gene are SGHDT and YYEEEE.

This chain links TRBV5-1 with TRBJ2-7; D may be TRBD2 (6 bases). The V and J ends lost 4 bases and 2 bases respectively, with 13 bases between them. Germline loops: CDR1 SGHRS, CDR2 YFSETQ. This CDR3 comprises 14 residues. The DNA for the CDR3 is TGCGCCAGCAGCAACAGCGGGTCCGCCTACGAGCAGTACTTC. This translates into CASSNSGSAYEQYF. Complete variable domain (other parts from reference TRBV5-1 and TRBJ2-7): KAGVTQTPRYLIKTRGQQVTLSCSPISGHRSVSWYQQTPGQGLQFLFEYFSETQRNKGNFPGRFSGRQFSNSRSEMNVSTLELGDSALYLCASSNSGSAYEQYFGPGTRLTVT.

The chain links TRBV4-2 to TRBJ2-1, with 7 nucleotides matching TRBD2. Germline CDR1 is LGHNA and CDR2 is YNFKEQ. Trimming at V came to 4 bases and at J to 7 bases, leaving 10 bases not matched to a gene. This CDR3 is 15 amino acids long. The CDR3: CASSRTGGGINEQFF. The DNA of the CDR3 is TGTGCCAGCAGCCGAACGGGCGGGGGAATAAATGAGCAGTTCTTC.

The genes are TRBV27 and TRBJ1-2; 9 positions agree with TRBD1. The V gene's germline CDR1 is MNHEY and CDR2 SMNVEV (reference sequence). After removal of 2 bases from V and 5 bases from J, the junction contained 0 bases not matched to a gene. The CDR3 contains 13 residues. The CDR3 is CASSLGQGYGYTF. The CDR3 coding sequence is TGTGCCAGCAGTTTAGGACAGGGGTATGGCTACACCTTC.

This sequence joins TRBV19 and TRBJ2-1; D may be TRBD2 (6 bases). The CDR3 sequence is 12 residues long. Trimming shortened V by 5 bases and J by 7 bases, and 9 bases separated the two germline ends. Germline assignment: CDR1 LNHDA and CDR2 SQIVND (reference sequence). CDR3 DNA: TGTGCCAGTAGTGGACTAAAAAATGAGCAGTTCTTC. Translation gives CASSGLKNEQFF.

The chain recombines TRBV15 with TRBJ1-3, with D unclear. This CDR3 is 16 amino acids long. Germline V gene data show CDR1 as LNHNV and CDR2 as YYDKDF (reference sequence). The V and J ends lost 0 bases and 0 bases respectively, with 9 bases between them. Here the CDR3 reads CATSRDFEVSGNTIYF. DNA for the CDR3: TGTGCCACCAGCAGAGATTTCGAGGTCTCTGGAAACACCATATATTTT.

V is TRBV7-2 and J is TRBJ2-3; tentatively, D is TRBD2 (6 bases). Deletions cut 5 bases from V and 2 bases from J, with 11 bases between. The CDR3 loop spans 14 amino acids. Germline values: CDR1 SGHTA, CDR2 FQGNSA. DNA for the CDR3: TGTGCCAGCAGCGGGGAGGCCTACACAGATACGCAGTATTTT. Translating it yields CASSGEAYTDTQYF.

CDR3 in DNA: TGTGCCAGCAGCCCCCAGACAGGGCTTCGCGAGCAGTACTTC. It specifies CASSPQTGLREQYF. This rearrangement joins TRBV7-9 to TRBJ2-7; 7 bases are a match to TRBD1. The germline CDR1 and CDR2 sequences are SEHNR and FQNEAQ (reference sequence). J lost 6 bases, V lost 5 bases, and 10 bases had no gene match. The CDR3 spans 14 residues. The full variable domain, rest sourced from reference TRBV7-9 and TRBJ2-7, is DTGVSQNPRHKITKRGQNVTFRCDPISEHNRLYWYRQTLGQGPEFLTYFQNEAQLEKSRLLSDRFSAERPKGSFSTLEIQRTEQGDSAMYLCASSPQTGLREQYFGPGTRLTVT.